The clone carrying this T cell receptor beta chain was seen a handful of times. The sample originates from a study of T cell responses to AZD1222 COVID-19 vaccine. The CDR3 consists of 11 residues. Trimming pared 3 bases from V and 6 bases from J, leaving 8 bases between. CDR1 is SQVTM, CDR2 ANQGSEA, per germline. Sequencing used immunoSEQ multiplex PCR; TCRdb keeps in-frame clones, though not all of them. Seen here are 130,000 or so clones, 80% to 90% observed once, and the top ten hold around a quarter. This chain joins TRBV29-1 and TRBJ1-2, with D perhaps matching TRBD1 (6 bases). The sequence was obtained from an adult who received the AZD1222 COVID-19 vaccine. The starting material was peripheral blood, obtained 28 days after the second AZD1222 dose. Here the CDR3 reads CSVEEGDGYTF. The CDR3 DNA is TGCAGCGTTGAGGAGGGGGATGGCTACACCTTC.